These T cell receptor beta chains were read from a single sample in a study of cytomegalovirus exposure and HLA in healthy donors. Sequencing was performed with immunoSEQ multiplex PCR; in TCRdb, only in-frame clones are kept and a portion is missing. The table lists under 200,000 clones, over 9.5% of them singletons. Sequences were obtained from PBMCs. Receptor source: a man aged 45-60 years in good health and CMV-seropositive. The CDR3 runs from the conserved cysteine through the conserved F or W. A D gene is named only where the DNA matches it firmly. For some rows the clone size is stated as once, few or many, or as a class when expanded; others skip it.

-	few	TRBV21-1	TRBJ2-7	CASSKVTGGYLYEQYF	TGTGCCAGCAGCAAAGTGACCGGGGGGTATTTATACGAGCAGTACTTC
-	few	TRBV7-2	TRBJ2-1	CASSPPSNEQFF	TGTGCCAGCAGCCCACCCAGCAATGAGCAGTTCTTC
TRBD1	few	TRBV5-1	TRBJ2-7	CASSPQGSEQYF	TGCGCCAGCAGCCCACAGGGGAGCGAGCAGTACTTC
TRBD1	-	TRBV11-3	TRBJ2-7	CASSPGGSGPSYEQYF	TGTGCCAGCAGCCCAGGGGGCTCCGGACCCTCATACGAGCAGTACTTC
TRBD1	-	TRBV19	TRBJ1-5	CASSIAGQGNQPQHF	TGTGCCAGTAGTATAGCGGGACAGGGCAATCAGCCCCAGCATTTT
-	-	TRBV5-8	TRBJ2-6	CASSLFFGSGANVLTF	TGTGCCAGCAGCTTATTTTTCGGCTCTGGGGCCAACGTCCTGACTTTC
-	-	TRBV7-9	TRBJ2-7	CASSPGYSYEQYF	TGTGCCAGCAGCCCGGGTTACTCCTACGAGCAGTACTTC
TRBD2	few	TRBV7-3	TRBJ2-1	CASSSAGTSNNEQFF	TGTGCCAGCAGCTCAGCCGGGACTAGCAACAATGAGCAGTTCTTC
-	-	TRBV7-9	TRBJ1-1	CASSLEAGEAFF	TGTGCCAGCAGCTTAGAAGCAGGGGAAGCTTTCTTT
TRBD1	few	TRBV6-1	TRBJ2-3	CASSEGQGSTDTQYF	TGTGCCAGCAGTGAAGGACAGGGAAGCACAGATACGCAGTATTTT
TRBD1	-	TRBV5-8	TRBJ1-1	CASSRGGTEKAFF	TGTGCCAGCAGCCGGGGGGGGACAGAGAAAGCTTTCTTT
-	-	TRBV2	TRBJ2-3	CASSPLGLSYTDTQYF	TGTGCCAGCAGTCCGCTTGGCCTCTCATACACAGATACGCAGTATTTT
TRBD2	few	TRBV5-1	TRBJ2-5	CASSSSGTSGGGQWETQYF	TGCGCCAGCAGCTCCTCAGGGACTAGCGGGGGGGGCCAGTGGGAGACCCAGTACTTC
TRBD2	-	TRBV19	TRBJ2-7	CASSTSGVYEQYF	TGTGCCAGTAGTACTAGCGGGGTATACGAGCAGTACTTT
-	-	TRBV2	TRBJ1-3	CASRVGGGGSSGNTIYF	TGTGCCAGCAGGGTTGGTGGTGGGGGGAGCTCTGGAAACACCATATATTTT
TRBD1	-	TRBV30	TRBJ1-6	CAWSTGQGVAPLHF	TGTGCCTGGAGTACCGGACAGGGGGTTGCACCCCTCCACTTT